Sequencing of this TCR beta chain was carried out in a study of identical twins (TCRdb year 2016). Describing the broader study: To test whether fetal clonotypes persist, this study deep-sequenced TCR alpha and beta repertoires from monozygotic twins, from unrelated adults of various ages, and from cord blood. Replicate twin experiments were performed at different times using different library preparation protocols to rule out contamination.

Points the paper makes about the study in general: Recombination models systematically underestimated out-of-frame TCR alpha sharing in monozygotic twins but agreed with sharing between unrelated individuals. Zero-insertion analyses could be partly confounded by invariant T cells such as MAIT and iNKT, although diverse VJ usage argued against such confounding for most clonotypes. Compared with coincidental sharing between unrelated individuals, out-of-frame TCR alpha sequences shared between twins showed an excess of sequences with low generation probability. Fewer insertions were carried by abundant cord blood beta clonotypes; a weaker similar trend was observed in young adult naive repertoires, while no such trend was observed in memory repertoires. Because the same donors could not be followed over many years, the conclusions depended on cross-sectional statistical analysis. The excess sharing between twins in beta out-of-frame sequences was weaker because fewer shared sequences reduced the signal-to-noise ratio.

Points on this clonotype: What antigen it recognizes has not been identified. No much larger clonotype is one base removed from it; base qualities were not supplied.

Library prep was done by 5' RACE. TCRdb lists the instrument as Illumina HiSeq 2000. Template switching added a universal primer binding site, and the final cDNA carried a unique molecular identifier that allowed TCR cDNA molecules to be counted accurately. Specific primers in the conserved constant-segment region were used to synthesize first-strand cDNA for the TCR alpha and beta chains. To control for contamination, each cDNA library was double barcoded with a SMART-Mk sample barcode plus Illumina barcodes. Two successive PCR steps introduced TruSeq adapter sequences along with Illumina sample barcodes. TCR alpha and beta cDNA libraries were sequenced on the Illumina HiSeq platform with custom primers. The authors' pipeline ran thus. MiGEC processed the raw reads to extract unique molecular identifiers, while MiXCR was used to determine the CDR3 positions. Recombination models were inferred per individual with the repgenHMM and IGoR tools using an EM algorithm. Shared clonotype analysis was performed with the tcR package in R, normalizing sharing by the product of cloneset sizes. To study raw recombination free of thymic and clonal selection effects, out-of-frame nonproductive sequences were analyzed. TCRdb ran its own pipeline on the public reads, namely fastp trimming at Q25 and MiXCR clone calling, and kept in-frame beta chains. For every CDR3 protein sequence, its rows merge into one entry that carries the most common genes and DNA. TCRdb, rather than the study authors, made the V and J calls. The sample yields 600 to 900 distinct CDR3 sequences; approximately 61% were counted once. About 5.7% of the sample rests with the top ten.

Only healthy Caucasian donors were included. The twin cohort consisted of three pairs of female monozygotic twins, all aged roughly 18 to 29 years. CD4+ and CD8+ T cell populations were isolated with positive isolation kits from Invitrogen. Sequencing used CD4+ T cells sorted from blood. This TCR came from a woman under 30 in good health. This table probably holds off-target reads from a library built for another chain.

The DNA is TGTGCCAGCAGTGGGAGGGTGCGCCTTAGCACAGATACGCAGTATTTT. Its product reads: CASSGRVRLSTDTQYF. The receptor chain draws on TRBV2 and TRBJ2-3; tentative D gene TRBD2, with 6 bases matching. V loses 4 bases, J loses 0 bases, and the germline ends lie 14 bases apart. The CDR3 runs 16 residues from the cysteine to the phenylalanine. Only the CDR3 DNA stays, 48 bases, in frame from base 1. Taken from the germline V gene, the CDR1 and CDR2 loops are SNHLY and FYNNEI.